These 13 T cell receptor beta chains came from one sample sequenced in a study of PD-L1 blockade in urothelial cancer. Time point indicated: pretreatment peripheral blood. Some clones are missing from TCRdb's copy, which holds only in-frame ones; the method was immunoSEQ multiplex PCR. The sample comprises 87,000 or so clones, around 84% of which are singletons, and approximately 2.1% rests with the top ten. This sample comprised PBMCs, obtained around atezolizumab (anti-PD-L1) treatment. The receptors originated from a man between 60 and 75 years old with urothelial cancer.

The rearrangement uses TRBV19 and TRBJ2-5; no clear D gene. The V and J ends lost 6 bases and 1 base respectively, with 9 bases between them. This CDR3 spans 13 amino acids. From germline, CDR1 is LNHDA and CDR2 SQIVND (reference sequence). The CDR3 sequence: CASSAGFQETQYF. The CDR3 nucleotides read TGTGCCAGTAGCGCCGGTTTCCAAGAGACCCAGTACTTC.

CDR3 sequence (DNA): TGTGCCAGCAGCCATATGGGGCTAGCGGGGGGAGAGACCCAGTACTTC. Its translation: CASSHMGLAGGETQYF. The chain combines TRBV9 with TRBJ2-5; 11 bases fit TRBD2. Trimming removed 4 bases from V and 4 bases from J; junction bases left unmatched: 9. CDR1 is SGDLS, CDR2 YYNGEE, per germline. The CDR3 has 16 amino acids.

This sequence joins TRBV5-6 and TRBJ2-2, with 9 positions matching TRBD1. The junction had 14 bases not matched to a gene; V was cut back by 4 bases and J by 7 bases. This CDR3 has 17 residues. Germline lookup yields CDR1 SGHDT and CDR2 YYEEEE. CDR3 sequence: CASSAPGQGVSGGELFF. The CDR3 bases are TGTGCCAGCAGCGCGCCGGGACAGGGAGTTAGTGGCGGGGAGCTGTTTTTT. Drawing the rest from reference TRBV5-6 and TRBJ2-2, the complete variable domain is DAGVTQSPTHLIKTRGQQVTLRCSPKSGHDTVSWYQQALGQGPQFIFQYYEEEERQRGNFPDRFSGHQFPNYSSELNVNALLLGDSALYLCASSAPGQGVSGGELFFGEGSRLTVL.

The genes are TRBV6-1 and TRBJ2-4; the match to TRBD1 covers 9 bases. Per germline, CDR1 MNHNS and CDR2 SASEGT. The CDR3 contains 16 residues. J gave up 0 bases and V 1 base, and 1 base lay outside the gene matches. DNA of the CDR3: TGTGCCAGCAGTGAAGGGGGACAGGGAGCCAAAAACATTCAGTACTTC. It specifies CASSEGGQGAKNIQYF.

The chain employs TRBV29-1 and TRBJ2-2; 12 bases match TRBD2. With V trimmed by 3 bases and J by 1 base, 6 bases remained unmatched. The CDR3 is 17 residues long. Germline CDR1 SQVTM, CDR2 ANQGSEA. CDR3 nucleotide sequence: TGCAGCGTTGATGAGGCTAGCGGGGGGGTGAACACCGGGGAGCTGTTTTTT. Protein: CSVDEASGGVNTGELFF.

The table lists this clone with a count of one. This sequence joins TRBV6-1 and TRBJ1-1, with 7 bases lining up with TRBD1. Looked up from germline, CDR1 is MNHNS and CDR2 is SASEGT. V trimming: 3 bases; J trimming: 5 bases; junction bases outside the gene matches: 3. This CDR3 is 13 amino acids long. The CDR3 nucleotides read TGTGCCAGCAGTGATGAGGGGGCTACTGAAGCTTTCTTT. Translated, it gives CASSDEGATEAFF.

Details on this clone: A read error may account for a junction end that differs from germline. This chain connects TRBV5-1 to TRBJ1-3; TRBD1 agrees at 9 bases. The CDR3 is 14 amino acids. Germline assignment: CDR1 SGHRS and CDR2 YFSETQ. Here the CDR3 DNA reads TGCGCCAGCAACTTGGGACAGGGCTCAAACACCATATATTTT. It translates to CASNLGQGSNTIYF.

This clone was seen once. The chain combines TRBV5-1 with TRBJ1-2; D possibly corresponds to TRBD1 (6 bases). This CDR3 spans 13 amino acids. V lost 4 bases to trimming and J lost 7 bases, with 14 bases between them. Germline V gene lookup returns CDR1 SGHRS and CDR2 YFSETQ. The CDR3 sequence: CASSPGGAGGYTF. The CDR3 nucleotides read TGCGCCAGCAGCCCCGGGGGGGCTGGTGGCTACACCTTC.

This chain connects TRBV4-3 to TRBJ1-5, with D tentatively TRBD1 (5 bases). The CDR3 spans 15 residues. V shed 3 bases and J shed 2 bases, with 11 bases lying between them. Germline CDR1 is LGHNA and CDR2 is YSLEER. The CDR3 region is CASSQAGYGNQPQHF. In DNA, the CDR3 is TGCGCCAGCAGCCAGGCAGGGTATGGCAATCAGCCCCAGCATTTT.

As DNA, the CDR3 is TGCAGCGTTGCACTAGCGATTAGCACAGATACGCAGTATTTT. Amino acid sequence: CSVALAISTDTQYF. The V call is TRBV29-1, the J call TRBJ2-3, with TRBD2 matching over 7 bases. This CDR3 spans 14 amino acids. Trimming at V came to 4 bases and at J to 0 bases, leaving 4 bases not matched to a gene. CDR1 and CDR2 (germline): SQVTM, ANQGSEA.

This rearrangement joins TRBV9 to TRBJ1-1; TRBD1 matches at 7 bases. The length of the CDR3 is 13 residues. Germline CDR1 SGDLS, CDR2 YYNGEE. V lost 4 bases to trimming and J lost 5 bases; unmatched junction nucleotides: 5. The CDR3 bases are TGTGCCAGCAGCACAATACAGGGGACTGAAGCTTTCTTT. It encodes CASSTIQGTEAFF.

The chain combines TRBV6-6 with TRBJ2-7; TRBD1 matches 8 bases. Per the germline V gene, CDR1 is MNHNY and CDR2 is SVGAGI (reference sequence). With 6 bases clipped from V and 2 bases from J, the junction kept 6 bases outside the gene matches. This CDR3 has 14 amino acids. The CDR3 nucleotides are TGTGCCAGCAGCGGCGGACAGGGTACCTACGAGCAGTACTTC. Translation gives CASSGGQGTYEQYF.

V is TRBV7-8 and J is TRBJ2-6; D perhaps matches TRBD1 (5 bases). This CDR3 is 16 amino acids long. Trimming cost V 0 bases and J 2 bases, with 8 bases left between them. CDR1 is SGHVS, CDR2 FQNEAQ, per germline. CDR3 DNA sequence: TGTGCCAGCAGCTTAGCGCGCAGGGCTGGGGCCAACGTCCTGACTTTC. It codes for CASSLARRAGANVLTF.